One sample yielded the 27 T cell receptor beta chains listed below, sequenced in a study of T cell responses to AZD1222 COVID-19 vaccine. Clones were sequenced by immunoSEQ multiplex PCR, and TCRdb holds only the in-frame ones, with some missing. The sample has 150,000 to 200,000 clones; 70% to 90% are singletons. The sequences come from peripheral blood, collected 28 days after the second dose of the MenACWY control vaccine. Receptors originate from an adult who received the MenACWY meningococcal vaccine as a control.

This clone came up once. V gene TRBV25-1 combines with J gene TRBJ2-5, with D possibly TRBD1 on 6 matching bases. The V end was cut by 3 bases, the J end by 1 base, with 15 bases between. The CDR3 spans 16 residues. The germline CDR1 and CDR2 sequences are MGHDK and SYGVNS. This CDR3 is CASSDTAGAVQETQYF. The CDR3 DNA follows: TGTGCCAGCAGTGACACGGCAGGGGCCGTCCAAGAGACCCAGTACTTC.

The rearrangement links TRBV6-1 to TRBJ1-1; the D is unclear. CDR1 is MNHNS, CDR2 SASEGT, per germline. CDR3 length: 18 amino acids. V shed 2 bases and J shed 3 bases, with 22 bases lying between them. CDR3 residues: CASSETRADGLYYTEAFF. The CDR3 DNA reads as TGTGCCAGCAGTGAAACGAGGGCGGACGGCCTCTACTACACTGAAGCTTTCTTT.

This chain uses TRBV6-1 with TRBJ2-4; 7 bases map to TRBD1. The CDR3 has 16 amino acids. The germline gives CDR1 MNHNS, CDR2 SASEGT. V lost 2 bases, J lost 3 bases, and 7 bases stayed unmatched. CDR3 region: CASSETQGKRKNIQYF. The CDR3 DNA is TGTGCCAGCAGTGAAACACAGGGGAAGCGCAAAAACATTCAGTACTTC.

This chain uses TRBV11-2 with TRBJ1-2, with TRBD1 matching 8 bases. Looked up from germline, CDR1 is SGHAT and CDR2 is FQNNGV. The CDR3 spans 14 residues. The V and J ends lost 8 bases and 1 base, in that order; junction bases with no gene match: 6. The DNA of the CDR3 is TGTGCCAGCCTAGGGACAGGATATAACTATGGCTACACCTTC. Translating gives CASLGTGYNYGYTF.

This clone was detected only once. V and J are TRBV10-1 and TRBJ1-1, with D possibly matching TRBD1 (5 bases). V was trimmed by 6 bases and J by 0 bases, leaving 8 bases between them. Germline CDR1 reads WNHNN; CDR2 reads SYGVQD (reference sequence). The CDR3 spans 13 residues. The CDR3 nucleotides are TGCGCCAGCAGCAGACAGCTGAACACTGAAGCTTTCTTT. Translation gives CASSRQLNTEAFF.

CDR3 sequence reads: CASSEETGVGGVDEQFF. CDR3 DNA sequence: TGTGCCAGCAGTGAAGAAACTGGGGTAGGTGGTGTAGATGAGCAGTTCTTC. J is TRBJ2-1 and V is TRBV6-1; D unresolved. CDR1 is MNHNS, CDR2 SASEGT, per germline. Trimming cost V 1 base and J 8 bases, with 21 bases left between them. CDR3 length: 17 residues.

This clone was observed a single time. The J gene is TRBJ2-1, the V gene TRBV7-2; 8 bases line up with TRBD2. This CDR3 is built from 17 residues. Germline V gene sequence: CDR1 SGHTA, CDR2 FQGNSA. Germline trimming cut 5 bases from V and 6 bases from J; bases unmatched to any gene: 15. CDR3 amino acids: CASSPPGGASGSNEQFF. CDR3 nucleotides: TGTGCCAGCAGCCCACCGGGGGGCGCTAGCGGGTCCAATGAGCAGTTCTTC.

This chain joins TRBV19 and TRBJ2-6; no clear D gene. V was shortened by 6 bases and J by 0 bases, with 3 bases between the two germline ends. Germline-derived CDR1 and CDR2 are LNHDA and SQIVND (reference sequence). The CDR3 runs 13 residues. The CDR3 nucleotides read TGTGCCAGTAGCCTCTCTGGGGCCAACGTCCTGACTTTC. Its translation is CASSLSGANVLTF. Based on the CDR3 plus reference TRBV19 and TRBJ2-6, the full variable domain is DGGITQSPKYLFRKEGQNVTLSCEQNLNHDAMYWYRQDPGQGLRLIYYSQIVNDFQKGDIAEGYSVSREKKESFPLTVTSAQKNPTAFYLCASSLSGANVLTFGAGSRLTVL.

This clone has a handful of counts. The V gene is TRBV27, the J gene TRBJ1-3; D is uncertain. The CDR3 spans 14 residues. V lost 9 bases, J lost 3 bases, and 15 bases lay in between. CDR1 is MNHEY and CDR2 is SMNVEV in the germline V gene (reference sequence). The CDR3 nucleotides read TGTGCCAGTAAGGGATCCTTCGTTGGAAACACCATATATTTT. It codes for CASKGSFVGNTIYF.

The chain uses TRBV7-2 and TRBJ1-5, with a weak D call TRBD1 (5 bases). Per germline, CDR1 SGHTA and CDR2 FQGNSA. The V gene lost 1 base and the J gene lost 2 bases, with 9 bases spanning the gap. The CDR3 runs 15 residues. CDR3 in DNA: TGTGCCAGCAGCTTAGTGGGGGTGGGCAATCAGCCCCAGCATTTT. Translated, it gives CASSLVGVGNQPQHF.

The V call is TRBV28, the J call TRBJ2-2, with 10 nucleotides matching TRBD2. Losses at the gene ends were 5 bases for V and 15 bases for J; bases not matched to a gene: 6. Germline-derived CDR1 and CDR2 are MDHEN and SYDVKM. The CDR3 length is 12 residues. CDR3 protein: CASSRPSGRVFF. In DNA, the CDR3 is TGTGCCAGCAGTCGACCCAGCGGGAGGGTGTTTTTT.

This clone was counted a single time. The chain carries TRBV19 and TRBJ2-1; 9 nucleotides align to TRBD1. Trimming cost V 5 bases and J 0 bases; bases outside gene matches: 23. The CDR3 is 22 amino acids. Per germline, CDR1 LNHDA and CDR2 SQIVND (reference sequence). CDR3: CASSDLLYLNPGQGSSYNEQFF. The CDR3 coding sequence is TGTGCCAGTAGTGACCTCCTATACCTTAATCCGGGACAGGGCAGCTCCTACAATGAGCAGTTCTTC.

The rearrangement joins TRBV15 to TRBJ1-5; a weak D match, TRBD1 (5 bases). This CDR3 comprises 12 residues. V shed 5 bases and J shed 4 bases, with 6 bases lying between them. Germline V CDR1 and CDR2: LNHNV, YYDKDF (reference sequence). The CDR3 region has the DNA TGTGCCACCAGCGAGGGGAATCAGCCCCAGCATTTT. Residues: CATSEGNQPQHF.

This clone was counted a single time. This rearrangement joins TRBV18 to TRBJ1-1; D gene ambiguous. V was pared by 4 bases and J by 0 bases, with 9 bases between. This CDR3 comprises 14 residues. Per the germline V gene, CDR1 is KGHSH and CDR2 is LQKENI. The CDR3 region has the DNA TGTGCCAGCTCACGGGCGGGCATGAACACTGAAGCTTTCTTT. Its translation is CASSRAGMNTEAFF.

The V and J genes are TRBV5-6 and TRBJ1-2; the D gene is possibly TRBD1 (5 bases). The CDR3 consists of 15 residues. Germline loops: CDR1 SGHDT, CDR2 YYEEEE. Between the trimmed V and J ends, which lost 4 bases and 0 bases, there was a span of 13 bases. This CDR3 is CASSPWGKANYGYTF. In DNA form, the CDR3 reads TGTGCCAGCAGCCCCTGGGGGAAAGCTAACTATGGCTACACCTTC.

The V and J genes are TRBV28 and TRBJ1-3; possibly TRBD1 for D (5 bases). The V gene lost 6 bases and the J gene lost 4 bases, with 16 bases spanning the gap. The V gene's germline CDR1 is MDHEN and CDR2 SYDVKM. The CDR3 is 15 residues long. CDR3 nucleotide sequence: TGTGCCAGCAGCCTACCACTTCGACAGGGAAACACCATATATTTT. It yields the protein CASSLPLRQGNTIYF.

The chain recombines TRBV6-2 or TRBV6-3 with TRBJ1-3; no clear D gene. The CDR3 has 12 amino acids. The V and J ends lost 0 bases and 3 bases respectively, with 0 bases between them. Looked up from germline, CDR1 is MNHEY and CDR2 is SVGEGT. The CDR3 protein is CASSYSGNTIYF. The CDR3 DNA is TGTGCCAGCAGTTACTCTGGAAACACCATATATTTT.

The V call is TRBV7-9, the J call TRBJ2-7, with TRBD2 matching 7 bases. Germline V CDR1 and CDR2: SEHNR, FQNEAQ (reference sequence). The CDR3 contains 13 residues. The V segment lost 4 bases and the J segment 7 bases; nucleotides outside the gene matches: 7. The CDR3 coding sequence is TGTGCCAGCAGCTCGGGACTAATGTGGGAGCAGTACTTC. Amino acids: CASSSGLMWEQYF.

J is TRBJ1-5 and V is TRBV28, with D unresolved. V was trimmed by 7 bases and J by 6 bases, leaving 13 bases between them. Germline CDR1 reads MDHEN; CDR2 reads SYDVKM. The length of the CDR3 is 13 residues. The CDR3 spells CASKTPDRQPQHF. The CDR3, as DNA: TGTGCCAGCAAGACCCCTGATCGTCAGCCCCAGCATTTT.

The rearrangement uses TRBV6-2 or TRBV6-3 and TRBJ2-5; possibly TRBD2 for D (5 bases). V was cut by 6 bases and J by 0 bases, with 14 bases left in between. The CDR3 extends over 15 amino acids. Germline CDR1 is MNHEY and CDR2 is SVGEGT. Here the CDR3 DNA reads TGTGCCAGCAGCCCCCGGAGCGGCCACCAAGAGACCCAGTACTTC. Encoded protein: CASSPRSGHQETQYF.

J is TRBJ1-1 and V is TRBV6-2 or TRBV6-3, with D uncertain. CDR1 is MNHEY and CDR2 is SVGEGT in the germline V gene. Deletions cut 6 bases from V and 1 base from J, with 15 bases between. There are 15 residues in the CDR3. CDR3 DNA sequence: TGTGCCAGCAGCCCCGACATGACGAGGAACACTGAAGCTTTCTTT. Protein: CASSPDMTRNTEAFF.

V gene TRBV27 combines with J gene TRBJ2-1, with D hard to call. The CDR3 totals 10 residues. Germline loops: CDR1 MNHEY, CDR2 SMNVEV (reference sequence). The V gene lost 6 bases and the J gene lost 4 bases, with 1 base spanning the gap. DNA of the CDR3: TGTGCCAGCAGGTACAATGAGCAGTTCTTC. It yields the protein CASRYNEQFF.

The rearrangement uses TRBV28 and TRBJ1-2; D unresolved. This CDR3 spans 17 amino acids. CDR1 is MDHEN and CDR2 is SYDVKM in the germline V gene. The V gene lost 5 bases and the J gene lost 0 bases, with 19 bases spanning the gap. DNA for the CDR3: TGTGCCAGCAGTCCAACGCTGATCCATTTAGCTAACTATGGCTACACCTTC. This encodes CASSPTLIHLANYGYTF.

V gene TRBV2 combines with J gene TRBJ2-4, with no clear D. The germline CDR1 and CDR2 sequences are SNHLY and FYNNEI. V was trimmed by 8 bases and J by 2 bases, leaving 7 bases between them. This CDR3 is 12 amino acids long. The CDR3 DNA reads as TGTGCCAGCGGTAGGACCAAAAACATTCAGTACTTC. Protein sequence: CASGRTKNIQYF. The whole variable domain, remainder taken from reference TRBV2 and TRBJ2-4, is EPEVTQTPSHQVTQMGQEVILRCVPISNHLYFYWYRQILGQKVEFLVSFYNNEISEKSEIFDDQFSVERPDGSNFTLKIRSTKLEDSAMYFCASGRTKNIQYFGAGTRLSVL.

This clone appeared a single time. The chain employs TRBV4-3 and TRBJ1-5, with 9 bases matching TRBD1. Germline V gene lookup returns CDR1 LGHNA and CDR2 YSLEER. The length of the CDR3 is 16 residues. V was pared by 1 base and J by 5 bases, with 6 bases of the junction left unmatched. CDR3: CASSQVWGTGYQPQHF. CDR3 in DNA: TGCGCCAGCAGCCAAGTGTGGGGGACAGGGTATCAGCCCCAGCATTTT.

The chain links TRBV27 to TRBJ1-2; D gene uncertain. Germline V gene data show CDR1 as MNHEY and CDR2 as SMNVEV (reference sequence). CDR3 length: 12 amino acids. V lost 5 bases and J 11 bases, leaving 15 bases between the germline ends. The CDR3 DNA reads TGTGCCAGCAGTGATCGGACGCCTTCTTACACCTTC. It yields the protein CASSDRTPSYTF.

Turning to this clone: The sample has other DNA sequences that encode this CDR3 too. This chain joins TRBV3-1 (or the pseudogene TRBV3-2) and TRBJ2-2; TRBD2 aligns across 7 bases. The CDR3 is made up of 16 amino acids. Germline CDR1 LGHDT, CDR2 YNNKEL (reference sequence). V was pared by 1 base and J by 1 base, with 3 bases of the junction left unmatched. For the CDR3, the DNA is TGTGCCAGCAGCCAAGTGCCGGGGGGGAACACCGGGGAGCTGTTTTTT. Its translation: CASSQVPGGNTGELFF.